This T cell receptor beta chain was sequenced for a study of graft-versus-host responses after intestinal transplantation. Whole-study results and caveats: Some patients had graft-donor T cell macrochimerism, and their allografts showed high graft-versus-host to host-versus-graft clonal ratios.

Profiling relied on immunoSEQ multiplex PCR, and the TCRdb table lists in-frame clones only, not all of them. The data hold around 88,000 clones, with over 80% observed a single time. Regarding this clone: Its antigen is still unknown.

V was pared by 0 bases and J by 0 bases, with 0 bases of the junction left unmatched. Germline assignment: CDR1 MGHRA and CDR2 YSYEKL. The CDR3 totals 16 residues. Sequencing used unstimulated CD8+ T cells sorted from spleen or lymph node cells, obtained before intestinal transplant. V and J are TRBV4-1 and TRBJ2-7, with 12 bases aligning to TRBD2. The receptor's source is a human donor who received an intestinal transplant. CDR3 sequence (DNA): TGCGCCAGCAGCCAAGAGGGACTAGCGGGCTCCTACGAGCAGTACTTC. This sequence encodes CASSQEGLAGSYEQYF.